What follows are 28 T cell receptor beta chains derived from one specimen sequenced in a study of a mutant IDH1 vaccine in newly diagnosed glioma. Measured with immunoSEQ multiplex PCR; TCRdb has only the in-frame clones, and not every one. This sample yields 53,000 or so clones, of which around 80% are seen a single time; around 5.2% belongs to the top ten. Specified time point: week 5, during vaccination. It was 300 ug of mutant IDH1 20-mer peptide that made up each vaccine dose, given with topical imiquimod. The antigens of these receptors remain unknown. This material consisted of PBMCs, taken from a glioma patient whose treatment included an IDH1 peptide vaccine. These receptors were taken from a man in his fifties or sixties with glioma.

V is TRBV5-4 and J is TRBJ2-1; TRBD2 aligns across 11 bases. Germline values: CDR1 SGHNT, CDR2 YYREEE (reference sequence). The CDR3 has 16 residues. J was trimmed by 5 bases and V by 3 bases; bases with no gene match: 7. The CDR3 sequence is CASSSIAGGPNNEQFF. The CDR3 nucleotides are TGTGCCAGCAGCTCGATAGCGGGGGGGCCGAACAATGAGCAGTTCTTC.

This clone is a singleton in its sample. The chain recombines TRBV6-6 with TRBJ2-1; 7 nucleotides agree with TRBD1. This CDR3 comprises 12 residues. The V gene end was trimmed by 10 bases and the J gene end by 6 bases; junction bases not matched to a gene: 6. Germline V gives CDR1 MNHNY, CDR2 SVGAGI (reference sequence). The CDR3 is CATWDRLNEQFF. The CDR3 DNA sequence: TGTGCCACCTGGGACAGACTCAATGAGCAGTTCTTC.

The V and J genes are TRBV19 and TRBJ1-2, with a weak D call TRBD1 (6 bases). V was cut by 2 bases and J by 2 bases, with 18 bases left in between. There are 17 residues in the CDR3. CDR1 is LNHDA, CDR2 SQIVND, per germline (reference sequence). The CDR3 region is CASSIRLPGHRNYGYTF. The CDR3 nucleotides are TGTGCCAGTAGTATAAGGCTTCCGGGACATCGGAACTATGGCTACACCTTC.

CDR3 in DNA: TGTGCCAGCAGCGTTATAGCGGCGGATACGCAGTATTTT. Its protein is CASSVIAADTQYF. The chain is built from TRBV6-6 and TRBJ2-3; TRBD2 is a possible D gene (6 bases). V was pared by 6 bases and J by 6 bases, with 13 bases between. The germline V gene has CDR1 MNHNY and CDR2 SVGAGI (reference sequence). The CDR3 spans 13 residues.

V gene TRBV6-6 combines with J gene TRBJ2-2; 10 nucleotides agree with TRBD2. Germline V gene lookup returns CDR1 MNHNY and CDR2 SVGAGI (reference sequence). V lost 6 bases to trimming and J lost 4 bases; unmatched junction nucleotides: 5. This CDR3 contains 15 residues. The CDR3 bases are TGTGCCAGCAGGTTAACTAGCGGGGCCACCGGGGAGCTGTTTTTT. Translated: CASRLTSGATGELFF.

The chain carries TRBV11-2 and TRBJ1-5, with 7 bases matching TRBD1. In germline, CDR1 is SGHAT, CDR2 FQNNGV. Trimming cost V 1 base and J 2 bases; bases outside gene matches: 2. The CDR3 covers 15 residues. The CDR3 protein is CASSLAQGGNQPQHF. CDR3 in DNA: TGTGCCAGCAGCTTAGCCCAGGGGGGCAATCAGCCCCAGCATTTT.

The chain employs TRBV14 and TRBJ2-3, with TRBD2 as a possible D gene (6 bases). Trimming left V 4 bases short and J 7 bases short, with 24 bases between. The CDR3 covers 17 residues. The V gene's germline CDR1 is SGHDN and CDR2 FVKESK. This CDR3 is CASSPSGVQAGGYTQYF. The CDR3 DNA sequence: TGTGCCAGCAGCCCGAGTGGAGTACAGGCCGGGGGATATACGCAGTATTTT. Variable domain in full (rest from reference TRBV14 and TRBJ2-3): EAGVTQFPSHSVIEKGQTVTLRCDPISGHDNLYWYRRVMGKEIKFLLHFVKESKQDESGMPNNRFLAERTGGTYSTLKVQPAELEDSGVYFCASSPSGVQAGGYTQYFGPGTRLTVL.

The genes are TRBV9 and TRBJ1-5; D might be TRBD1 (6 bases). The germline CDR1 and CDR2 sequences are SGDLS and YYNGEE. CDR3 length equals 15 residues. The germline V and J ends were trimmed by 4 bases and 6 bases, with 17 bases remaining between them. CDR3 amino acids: CASSFSDSPGQPQHF. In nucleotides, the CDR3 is TGTGCCAGCAGCTTTTCGGACAGTCCCGGTCAGCCCCAGCATTTT.

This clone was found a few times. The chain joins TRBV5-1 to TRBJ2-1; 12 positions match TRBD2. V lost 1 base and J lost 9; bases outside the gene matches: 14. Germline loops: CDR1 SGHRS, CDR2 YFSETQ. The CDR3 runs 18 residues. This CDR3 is CASSLSPLSSGGDGEQFF. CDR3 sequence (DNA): TGCGCCAGCAGCTTGTCTCCTTTGTCTAGCGGGGGGGATGGTGAGCAGTTCTTC.

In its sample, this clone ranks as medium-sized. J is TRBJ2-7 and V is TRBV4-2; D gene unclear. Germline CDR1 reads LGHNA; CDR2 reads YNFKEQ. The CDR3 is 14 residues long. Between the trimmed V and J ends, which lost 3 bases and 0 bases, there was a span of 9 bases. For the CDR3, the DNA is TGTGCCAGCAGCCATACCTACGGCTCCTACGAGCAGTACTTC. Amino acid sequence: CASSHTYGSYEQYF.

The CDR3 is CASSSGKNTEAFF. DNA of the CDR3: TGTGCCAGCAGCTCCGGGAAGAACACTGAAGCTTTCTTT. The rearrangement joins TRBV7-9 to TRBJ1-1, with no clear D. In germline, CDR1 is SEHNR, CDR2 FQNEAQ (reference sequence). V lost 4 bases and J 1 base, leaving 7 bases between the germline ends. There are 13 residues in the CDR3.

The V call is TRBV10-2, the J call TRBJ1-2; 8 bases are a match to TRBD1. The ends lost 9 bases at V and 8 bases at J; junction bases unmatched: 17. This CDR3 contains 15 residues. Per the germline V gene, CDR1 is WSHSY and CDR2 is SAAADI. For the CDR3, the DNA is TGCGCCAGATTCCCAAGTGGACAGGGCAGTCGAGGCTACACCTTC. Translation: CARFPSGQGSRGYTF.

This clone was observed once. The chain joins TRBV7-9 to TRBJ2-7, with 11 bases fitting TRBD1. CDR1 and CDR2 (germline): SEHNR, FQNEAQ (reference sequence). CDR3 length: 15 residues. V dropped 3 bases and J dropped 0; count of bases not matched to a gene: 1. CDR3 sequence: CASSFGTGGSYEQYF. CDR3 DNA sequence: TGTGCCAGCAGCTTTGGGACAGGGGGCTCCTACGAGCAGTACTTC.

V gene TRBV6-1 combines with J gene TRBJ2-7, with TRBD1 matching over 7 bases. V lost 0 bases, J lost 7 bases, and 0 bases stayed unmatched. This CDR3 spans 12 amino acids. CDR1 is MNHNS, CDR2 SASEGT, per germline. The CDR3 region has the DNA TGTGCCAGCAGTGAAGCACAGGGGGAGCAGTACTTC. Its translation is CASSEAQGEQYF.

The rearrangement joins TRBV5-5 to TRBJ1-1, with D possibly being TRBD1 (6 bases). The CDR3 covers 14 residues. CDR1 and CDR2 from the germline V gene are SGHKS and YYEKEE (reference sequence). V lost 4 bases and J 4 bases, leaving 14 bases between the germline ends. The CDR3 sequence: CASSQQGGSTEAFF. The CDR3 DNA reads TGTGCCAGCAGCCAACAGGGTGGTTCCACTGAAGCTTTCTTT. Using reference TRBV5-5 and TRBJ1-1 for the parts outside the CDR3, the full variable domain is DAGVTQSPTHLIKTRGQQVTLRCSPISGHKSVSWYQQVLGQGPQFIFQYYEKEERGRGNFPDRFSARQFPNYSSELNVNALLLGDSALYLCASSQQGGSTEAFFGQGTRLTVV.

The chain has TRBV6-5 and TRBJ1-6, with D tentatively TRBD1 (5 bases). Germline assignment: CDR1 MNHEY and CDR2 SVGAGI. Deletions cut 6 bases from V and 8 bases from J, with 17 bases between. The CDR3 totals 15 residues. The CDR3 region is CASRGRRGDYSPLHF. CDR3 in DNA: TGTGCCAGCAGAGGGAGAAGAGGGGATTATTCACCCCTCCACTTT.

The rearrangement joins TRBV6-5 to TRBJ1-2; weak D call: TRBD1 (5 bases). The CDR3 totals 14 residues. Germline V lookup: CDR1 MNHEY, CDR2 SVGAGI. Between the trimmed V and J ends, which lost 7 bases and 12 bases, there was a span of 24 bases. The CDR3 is CASNRDGGLPGHTF. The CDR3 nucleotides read TGTGCCAGCAACCGGGACGGCGGACTCCCCGGGCACACCTTC.

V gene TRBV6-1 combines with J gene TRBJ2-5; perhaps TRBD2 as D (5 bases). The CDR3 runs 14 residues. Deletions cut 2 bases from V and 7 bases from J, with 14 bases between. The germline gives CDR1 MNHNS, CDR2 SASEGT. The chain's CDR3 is CASSETPGRGTQYF. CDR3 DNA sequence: TGTGCCAGCAGTGAAACCCCAGGCCGGGGGACCCAGTACTTC.

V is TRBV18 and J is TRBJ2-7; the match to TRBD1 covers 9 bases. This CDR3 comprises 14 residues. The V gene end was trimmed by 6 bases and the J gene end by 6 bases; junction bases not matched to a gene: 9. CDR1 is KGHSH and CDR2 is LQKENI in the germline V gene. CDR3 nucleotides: TGTGCCAGCTCCGGGGGACAGGGTAAGGGCGAGCAGTACTTC. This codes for CASSGGQGKGEQYF.

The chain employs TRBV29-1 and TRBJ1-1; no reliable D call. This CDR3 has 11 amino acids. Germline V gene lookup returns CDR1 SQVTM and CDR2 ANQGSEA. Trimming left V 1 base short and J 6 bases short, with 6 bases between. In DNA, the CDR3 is TGCAGCGTTGAAGGGACGTCTGAAGCTTTCTTT. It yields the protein CSVEGTSEAFF.

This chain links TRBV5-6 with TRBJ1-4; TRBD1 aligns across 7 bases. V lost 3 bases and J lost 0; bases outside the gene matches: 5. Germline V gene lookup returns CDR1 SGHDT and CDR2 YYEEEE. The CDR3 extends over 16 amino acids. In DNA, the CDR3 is TGTGCCAGCAGCTCCACAGGGGCGGCAACTAATGAAAAACTGTTTTTT. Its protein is CASSSTGAATNEKLFF.

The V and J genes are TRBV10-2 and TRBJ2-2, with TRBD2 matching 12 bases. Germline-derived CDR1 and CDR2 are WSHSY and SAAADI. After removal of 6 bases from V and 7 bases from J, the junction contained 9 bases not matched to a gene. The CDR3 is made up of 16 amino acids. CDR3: CASSKTSGGVGGELFF. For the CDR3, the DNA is TGCGCCAGCAGCAAGACTAGCGGGGGAGTGGGCGGGGAGCTGTTTTTT.

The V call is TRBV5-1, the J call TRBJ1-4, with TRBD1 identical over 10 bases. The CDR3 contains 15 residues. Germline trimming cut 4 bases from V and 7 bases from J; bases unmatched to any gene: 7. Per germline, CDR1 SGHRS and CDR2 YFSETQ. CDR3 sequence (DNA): TGCGCCAGCAGCCCGACCGGGACAGGGGCTGAAAAACTGTTTTTT. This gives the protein CASSPTGTGAEKLFF.

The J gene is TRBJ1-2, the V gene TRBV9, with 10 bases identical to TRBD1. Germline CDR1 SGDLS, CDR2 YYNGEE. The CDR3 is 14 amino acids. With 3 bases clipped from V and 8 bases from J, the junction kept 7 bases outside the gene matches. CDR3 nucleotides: TGTGCCAGCAGCGGAGGAGACAGGGGGCAAGGCTACACCTTC. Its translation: CASSGGDRGQGYTF.

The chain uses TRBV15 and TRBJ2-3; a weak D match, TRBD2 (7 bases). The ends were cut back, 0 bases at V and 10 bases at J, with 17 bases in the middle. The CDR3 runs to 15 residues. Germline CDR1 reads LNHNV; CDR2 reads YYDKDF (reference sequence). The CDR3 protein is CATSREGEGVGAQYF. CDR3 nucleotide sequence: TGTGCCACCAGCAGAGAAGGGGAGGGGGTAGGGGCGCAGTATTTT. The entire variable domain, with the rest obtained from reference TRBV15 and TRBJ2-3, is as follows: DAMVIQNPRYQVTQFGKPVTLSCSQTLNHNVMYWYQQKSSQAPKLLFHYYDKDFNNEADTPDNFQSRRPNTSFCFLDIRSPGLGDTAMYLCATSREGEGVGAQYFGPGTRLTVL.

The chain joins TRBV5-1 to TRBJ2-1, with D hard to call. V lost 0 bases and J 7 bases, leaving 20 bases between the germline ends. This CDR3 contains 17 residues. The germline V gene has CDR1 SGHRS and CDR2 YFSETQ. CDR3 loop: CASSLGGMQLSLNEQFF. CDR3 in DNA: TGCGCCAGCAGCTTGGGAGGTATGCAGTTGTCCTTGAATGAGCAGTTCTTC.

The CDR3 region is CASSKGGQPQHF. CDR3 nucleotide sequence: TGTGCCAGCAGTAAAGGGGGTCAGCCCCAGCATTTT. This chain connects TRBV6-6 to TRBJ1-5, with D tentatively TRBD1 (6 bases). Deletions cut 5 bases from V and 6 bases from J, with 8 bases between. Germline CDR1 is MNHNY and CDR2 is SVGAGI (reference sequence). This CDR3 region has 12 residues.

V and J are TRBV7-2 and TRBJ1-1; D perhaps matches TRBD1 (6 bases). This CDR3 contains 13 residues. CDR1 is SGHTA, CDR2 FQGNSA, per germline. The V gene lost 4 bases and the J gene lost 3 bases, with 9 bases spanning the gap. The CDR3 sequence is CASSSTGYTEAFF. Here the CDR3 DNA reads TGTGCCAGCAGCTCGACAGGTTACACTGAAGCTTTCTTT.